The 2 T cell receptor beta chains below were found in one sample sequenced in a study of control samples from healthy donors and cancer patients. Here immunoSEQ multiplex PCR was the method, and the copy in TCRdb shows in-frame clones only, minus some. The repertoire holds 400,000 to 450,000 clones, with more than 80% as singletons. Sequencing was carried out using PBMCs. These receptors all come from a man in his forties with head and neck cancer.

Remarks on this clone: The germline gene is not matched at one end of the junction; a read error may be the cause. V and J are TRBV6-5 and TRBJ1-2; possible D gene TRBD1, 5 bases. Germline V CDR1 and CDR2: MNHEY, SVGAGI. The length of the CDR3 is 14 residues. CDR3 sequence: CASSSIGIQGGCTF. The CDR3 region has the DNA TGTGCCAGCAGTTCGATAGGGATTCAGGGAGGCTGCACCTTC.

CDR3 DNA sequence: TGTGCCTGGAGGCCGGGAGGCTACAATGAGCAGTTCTTC. This codes for CAWRPGGYNEQFF. The rearrangement uses TRBV30 and TRBJ2-1, with 7 positions matching TRBD2. Germline lookup yields CDR1 GTSNPN and CDR2 SVGIG (reference sequence). Trimming removed 3 bases from V and 3 bases from J; junction bases left unmatched: 2. CDR3 length: 13 amino acids.